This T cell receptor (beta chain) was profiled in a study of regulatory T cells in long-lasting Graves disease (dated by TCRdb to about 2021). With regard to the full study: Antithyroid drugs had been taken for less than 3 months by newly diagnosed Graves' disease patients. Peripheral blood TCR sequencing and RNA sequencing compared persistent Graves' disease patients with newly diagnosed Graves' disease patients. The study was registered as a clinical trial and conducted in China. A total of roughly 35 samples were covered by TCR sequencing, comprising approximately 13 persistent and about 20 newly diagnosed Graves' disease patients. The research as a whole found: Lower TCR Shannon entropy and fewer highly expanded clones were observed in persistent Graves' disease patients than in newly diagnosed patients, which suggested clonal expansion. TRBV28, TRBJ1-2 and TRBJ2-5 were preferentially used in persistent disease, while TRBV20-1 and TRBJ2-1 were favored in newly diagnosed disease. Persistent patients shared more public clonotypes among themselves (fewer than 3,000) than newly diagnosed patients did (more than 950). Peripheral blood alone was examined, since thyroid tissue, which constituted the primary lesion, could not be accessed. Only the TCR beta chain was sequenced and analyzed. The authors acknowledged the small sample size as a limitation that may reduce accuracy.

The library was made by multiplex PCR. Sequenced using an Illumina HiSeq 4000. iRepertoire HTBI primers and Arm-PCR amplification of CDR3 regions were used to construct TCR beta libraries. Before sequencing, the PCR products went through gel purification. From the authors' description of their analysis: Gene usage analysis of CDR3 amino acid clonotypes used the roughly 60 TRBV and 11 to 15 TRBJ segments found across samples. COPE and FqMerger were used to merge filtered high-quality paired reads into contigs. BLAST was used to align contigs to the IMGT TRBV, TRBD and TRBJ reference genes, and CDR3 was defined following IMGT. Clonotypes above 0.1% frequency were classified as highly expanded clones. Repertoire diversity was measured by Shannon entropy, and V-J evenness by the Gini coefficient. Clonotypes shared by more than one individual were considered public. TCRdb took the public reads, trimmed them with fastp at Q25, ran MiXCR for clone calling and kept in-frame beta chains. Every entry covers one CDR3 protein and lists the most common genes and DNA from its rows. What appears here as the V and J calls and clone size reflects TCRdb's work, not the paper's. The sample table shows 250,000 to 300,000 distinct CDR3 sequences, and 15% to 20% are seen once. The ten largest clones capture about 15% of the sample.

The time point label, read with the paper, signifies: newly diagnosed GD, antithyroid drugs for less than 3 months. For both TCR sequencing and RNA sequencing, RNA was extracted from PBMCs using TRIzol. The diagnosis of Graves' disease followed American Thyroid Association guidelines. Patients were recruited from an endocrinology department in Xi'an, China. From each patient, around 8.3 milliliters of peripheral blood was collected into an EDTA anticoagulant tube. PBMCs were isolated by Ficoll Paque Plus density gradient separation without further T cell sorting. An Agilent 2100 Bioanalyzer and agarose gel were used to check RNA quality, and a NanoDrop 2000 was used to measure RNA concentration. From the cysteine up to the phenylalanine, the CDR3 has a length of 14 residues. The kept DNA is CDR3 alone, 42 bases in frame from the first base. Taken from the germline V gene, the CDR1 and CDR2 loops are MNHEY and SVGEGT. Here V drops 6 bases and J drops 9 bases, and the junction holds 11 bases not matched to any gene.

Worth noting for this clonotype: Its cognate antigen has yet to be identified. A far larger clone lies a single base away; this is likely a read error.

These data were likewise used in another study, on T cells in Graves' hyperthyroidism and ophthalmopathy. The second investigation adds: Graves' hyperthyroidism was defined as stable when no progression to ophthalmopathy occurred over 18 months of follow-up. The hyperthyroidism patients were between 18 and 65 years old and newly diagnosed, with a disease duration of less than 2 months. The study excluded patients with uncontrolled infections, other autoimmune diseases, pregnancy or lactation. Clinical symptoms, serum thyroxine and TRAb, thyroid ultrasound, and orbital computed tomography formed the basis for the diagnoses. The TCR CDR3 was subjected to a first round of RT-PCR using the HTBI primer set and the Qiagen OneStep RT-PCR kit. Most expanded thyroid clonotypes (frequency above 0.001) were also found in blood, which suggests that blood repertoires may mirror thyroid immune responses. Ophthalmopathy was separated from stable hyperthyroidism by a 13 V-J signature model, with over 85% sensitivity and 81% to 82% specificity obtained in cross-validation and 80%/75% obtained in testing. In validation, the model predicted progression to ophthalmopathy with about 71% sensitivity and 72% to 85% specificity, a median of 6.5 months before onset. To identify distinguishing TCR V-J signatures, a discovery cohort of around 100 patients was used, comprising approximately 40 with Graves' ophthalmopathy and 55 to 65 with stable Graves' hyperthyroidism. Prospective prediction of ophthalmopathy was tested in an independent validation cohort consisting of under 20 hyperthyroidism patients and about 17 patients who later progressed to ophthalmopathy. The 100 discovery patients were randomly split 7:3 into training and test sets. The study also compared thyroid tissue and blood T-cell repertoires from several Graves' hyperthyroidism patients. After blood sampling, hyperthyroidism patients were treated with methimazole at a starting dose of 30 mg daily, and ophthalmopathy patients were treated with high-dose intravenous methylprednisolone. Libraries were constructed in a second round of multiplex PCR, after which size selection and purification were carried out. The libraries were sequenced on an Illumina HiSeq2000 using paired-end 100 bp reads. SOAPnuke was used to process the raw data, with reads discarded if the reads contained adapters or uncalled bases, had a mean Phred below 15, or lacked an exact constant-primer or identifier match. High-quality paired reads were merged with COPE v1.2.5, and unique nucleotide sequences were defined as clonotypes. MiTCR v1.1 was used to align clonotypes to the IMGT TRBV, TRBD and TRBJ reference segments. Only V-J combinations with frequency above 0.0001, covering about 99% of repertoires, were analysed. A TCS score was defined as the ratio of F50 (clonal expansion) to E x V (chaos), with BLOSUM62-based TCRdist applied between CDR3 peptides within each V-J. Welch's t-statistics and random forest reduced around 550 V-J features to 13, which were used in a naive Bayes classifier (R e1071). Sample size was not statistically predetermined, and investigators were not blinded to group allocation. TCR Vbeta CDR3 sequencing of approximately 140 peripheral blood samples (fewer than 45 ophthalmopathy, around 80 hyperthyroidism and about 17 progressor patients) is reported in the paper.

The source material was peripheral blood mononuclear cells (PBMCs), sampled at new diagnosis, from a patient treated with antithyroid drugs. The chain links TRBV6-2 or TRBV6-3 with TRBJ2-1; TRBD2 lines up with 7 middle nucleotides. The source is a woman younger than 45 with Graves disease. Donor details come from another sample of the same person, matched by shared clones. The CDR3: CASRDKAWGGEQFF. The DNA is TGTGCCAGCAGGGACAAGGCCTGGGGGGGTGAGCAGTTCTTC.